This T cell receptor beta chain was sequenced in a study of blood T cell repertoires in COVID-19. The wider study: PBMCs, B-cell-depleted T cells, or T cells provided the cDNA or gDNA that made up the material.

The germline gives CDR1 SGHTA, CDR2 FQGNSA. The V and J ends lost 4 bases and 13 bases respectively, with 28 bases between them. The CDR3 is made up of 16 amino acids. In the source study's methods: Estimates of nucleated cell counts were drawn from the amplification of reference gene primers. Profiled with immunoSEQ multiplex PCR; TCRdb holds only in-frame clones, not every one. Clone size and the V and J calls come from that table; the DNA yielded D and trimming. The data hold a few hundred thousand clones, with 86% observed a single time. Specimen: peripheral blood. The J gene is TRBJ1-2, the V gene TRBV7-2; tentatively, D is TRBD1 (6 bases). This receptor was taken from a woman aged 45-60 years with acute or convalescent COVID-19. CDR3 loop: CASSSQTGILSSGATF. DNA of the CDR3: TGTGCCAGCAGCTCCCAGACAGGCATTCTGTCGTCGGGTGCCACCTTC. Drawing the rest from reference TRBV7-2 and TRBJ1-2, the complete variable domain is GAGVSQSPSNKVTEKGKDVELRCDPISGHTALYWYRQSLGQGLEFLIYFQGNSAPDKSGLPSDRFSAERTGGSVSTLTIQRTQQEDSAVYLCASSSQTGILSSGATFGSGTRLTVV.